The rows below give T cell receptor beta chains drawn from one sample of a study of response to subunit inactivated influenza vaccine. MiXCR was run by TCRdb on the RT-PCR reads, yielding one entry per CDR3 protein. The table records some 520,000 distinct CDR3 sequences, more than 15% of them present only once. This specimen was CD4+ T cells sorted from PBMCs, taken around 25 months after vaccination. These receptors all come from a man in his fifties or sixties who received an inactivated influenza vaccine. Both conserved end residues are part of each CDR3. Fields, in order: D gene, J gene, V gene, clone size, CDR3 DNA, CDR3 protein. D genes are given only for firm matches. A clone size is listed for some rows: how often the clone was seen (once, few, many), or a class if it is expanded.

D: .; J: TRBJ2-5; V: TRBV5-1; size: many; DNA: TGCGCCAGCAGCCCTAATAGTAGGAGGGAGACCCAGTACTTC; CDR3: CASSPNSRRETQYF
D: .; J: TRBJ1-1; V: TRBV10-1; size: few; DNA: TGCGCCAGCAGCAGGGAAAGGACTGAAGCTTTCTTT; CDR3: CASSRERTEAFF
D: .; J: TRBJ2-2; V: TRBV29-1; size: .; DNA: TGCAGCGTAACGGGACTGACGAACACCGGGGAGCTGTTTTTT; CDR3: CSVTGLTNTGELFF
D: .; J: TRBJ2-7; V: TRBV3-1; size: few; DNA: TGTGCCAGCAGCCAAGTAAGCCTCCACGAGCAGTACTTC; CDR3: CASSQVSLHEQYF
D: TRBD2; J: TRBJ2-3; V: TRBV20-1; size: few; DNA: TGCAGTGCTAGACGGACTAGCGGGGGGGCAGATACGCAGTATTTT; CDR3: CSARRTSGGADTQYF
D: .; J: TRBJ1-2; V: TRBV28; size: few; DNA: TGTGCCAGCCTCAAACTACCGACAAACTATGGCTACACCTTC; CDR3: CASLKLPTNYGYTF
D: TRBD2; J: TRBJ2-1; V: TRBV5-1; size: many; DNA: TGCGCCAGCAGAGGGACTAGCGGGGGATTGGGGCAGTTCTTC; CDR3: CASRGTSGGLGQFF
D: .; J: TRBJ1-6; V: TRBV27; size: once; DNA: TGTGCCAGCAGCTTTTCCGGGGTGGACAATTCACCCCTCCACTTT; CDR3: CASSFSGVDNSPLHF
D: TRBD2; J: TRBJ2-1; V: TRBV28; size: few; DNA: TGTGCCAGCAGTCTCTGGGGGGACTACGGCTGGAATGAGCAGTTCTTC; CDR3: CASSLWGDYGWNEQFF
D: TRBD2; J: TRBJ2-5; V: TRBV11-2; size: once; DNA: TGTGCCAGCAGCTTAGGAAAGGGACTAGCGGGAGTTCAGGAGACCCAGTACTTC; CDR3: CASSLGKGLAGVQETQYF
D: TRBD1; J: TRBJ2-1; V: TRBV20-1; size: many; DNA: TGCAGTGCTAGGGCGACAGGGTTCTCCTACAATGAGCAGTTCTTC; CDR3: CSARATGFSYNEQFF
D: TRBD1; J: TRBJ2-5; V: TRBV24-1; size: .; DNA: TGTGCCACCAGTGGAAGGACAGGTAGCCAAGAGACCCAGTACTTC; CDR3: CATSGRTGSQETQYF
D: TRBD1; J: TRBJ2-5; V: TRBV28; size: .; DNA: TGTGCCAGCACAAGGGACAGACGACAAGAGACCCAGTACTTC; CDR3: CASTRDRRQETQYF
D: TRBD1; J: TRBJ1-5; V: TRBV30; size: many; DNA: TGTGCCTGGAGTGTATGTTCCGGGGACAGGGGATATCAGTCACGGGGCAATCAGCCCCAGCATTTT; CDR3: CAWSVCSGDRGYQSRGNQPQHF
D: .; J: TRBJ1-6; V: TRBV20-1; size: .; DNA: TGCAGTGCCCTACGGGACCGCGATAATTCACCCCTCCACTTT; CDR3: CSALRDRDNSPLHF
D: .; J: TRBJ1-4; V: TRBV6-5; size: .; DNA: TGTGCCAGCAGTTACTCACAAAGTAGCGACGGGGGGCGCCGAAAACTGTTTTTT; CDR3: CASSYSQSSDGGRRKLFF
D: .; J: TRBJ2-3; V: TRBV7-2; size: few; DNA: TGTGCCAGCAGGACATCTAGCACAGATACGCAGTATTTT; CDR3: CASRTSSTDTQYF
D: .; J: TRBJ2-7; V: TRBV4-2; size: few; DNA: TGTGCCAGCAGCCAAGGGGGGCCCTACGAGCAGTACTTC; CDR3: CASSQGGPYEQYF
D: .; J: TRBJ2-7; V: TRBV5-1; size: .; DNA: TGCGCCAGCAGCCGAAACGTGGGCGACGAGCAGTACTTC; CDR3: CASSRNVGDEQYF
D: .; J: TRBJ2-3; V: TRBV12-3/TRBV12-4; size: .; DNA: TGTGCCAGCAGTCCGCGGACTAATACAGATACGCAGTATTTT; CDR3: CASSPRTNTDTQYF
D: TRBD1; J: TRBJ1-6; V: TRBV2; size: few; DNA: TGTGCCAGCAGGGAGACAGGGTGGAGTTCACCCCTCCACTTT; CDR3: CASRETGWSSPLHF
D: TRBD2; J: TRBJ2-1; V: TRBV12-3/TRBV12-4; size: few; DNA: TGTGCCAGCAGTTTAGGGCTAGCGGGGGGGCCGTATGAGCAGTTCTTC; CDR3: CASSLGLAGGPYEQFF
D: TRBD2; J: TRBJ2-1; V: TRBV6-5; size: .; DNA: TGTGCCAGCAGTTACGGGGCGGGAGTAGTCCCCAATGAGCAGTTCTTC; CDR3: CASSYGAGVVPNEQFF
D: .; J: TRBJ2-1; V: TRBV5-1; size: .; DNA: TGCGCCAGCAGCTCCCGGACGGGCAATGAGCAGTTCTTC; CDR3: CASSSRTGNEQFF
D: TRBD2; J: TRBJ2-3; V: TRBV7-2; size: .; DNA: TGTGCCAGCAGCTCCGGACTAGCGGGAGGGCCACATACGCAGTATTTT; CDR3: CASSSGLAGGPHTQYF
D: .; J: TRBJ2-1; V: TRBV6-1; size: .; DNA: TGTGCCAGCAGACAAACCACCCAGGTCTCCTACAATGAGCAGTTCTTC; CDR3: CASRQTTQVSYNEQFF
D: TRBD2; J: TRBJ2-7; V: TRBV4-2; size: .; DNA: TGTGCCAGCAGCCAATCTAGCGGGGACCAATACGAGCAGTACTTC; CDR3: CASSQSSGDQYEQYF
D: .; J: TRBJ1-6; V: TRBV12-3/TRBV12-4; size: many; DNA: TGTGCCAGCAGTCCGGATATGGGGTATAATTCACCCCTCCACTTT; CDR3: CASSPDMGYNSPLHF
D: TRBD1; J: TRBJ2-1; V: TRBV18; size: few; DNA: TGTGCCAGCTCATCCGGACAGGGCTGGGGGGAGCAGTTCTTC; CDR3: CASSSGQGWGEQFF
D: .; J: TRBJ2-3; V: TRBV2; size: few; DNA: TGTGCCAGCAGTGAAAGGGGTACCACAGATACGCAGTATTTT; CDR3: CASSERGTTDTQYF
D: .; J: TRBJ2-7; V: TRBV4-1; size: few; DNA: TGCGCCAGCAGCCCTCATCTCGGGGGATCAGGCCCCCTCGAGCAGTACTTC; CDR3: CASSPHLGGSGPLEQYF
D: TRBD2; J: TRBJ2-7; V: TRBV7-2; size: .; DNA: TGTGCCAGCAGCCGGGGGGGGACGGTCGAGCAGTACTTC; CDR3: CASSRGGTVEQYF
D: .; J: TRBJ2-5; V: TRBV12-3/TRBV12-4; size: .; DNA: TGTGCCAGCAGTCCTTCGGGATGGGGGAAAGATACCCAGTACTTC; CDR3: CASSPSGWGKDTQYF
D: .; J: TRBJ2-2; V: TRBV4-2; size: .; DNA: TGTGCCAGCAGCCAAGAAGGGCTTATCACCGGGGAGCTGTTTTTT; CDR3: CASSQEGLITGELFF
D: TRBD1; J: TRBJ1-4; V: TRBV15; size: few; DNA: TGTGCCACCAGCAGATCCCGAGGGACAGGGGGAAACTATGAAAAACTGTTTTTT; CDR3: CATSRSRGTGGNYEKLFF
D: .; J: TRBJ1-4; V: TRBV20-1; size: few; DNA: TGCAGTGCTAGAGGTCAGAGGGAAAAACTGTTTTTT; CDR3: CSARGQREKLFF
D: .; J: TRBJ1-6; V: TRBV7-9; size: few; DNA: TGTGCCAGCAGCGGGGACGGGGGTTCACCCCTCCACTTT; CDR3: CASSGDGGSPLHF
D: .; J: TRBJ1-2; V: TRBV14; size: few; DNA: TGTGCCAGCAGTCGGACAGCCGCTAACTATGGCTACACCTTC; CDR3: CASSRTAANYGYTF
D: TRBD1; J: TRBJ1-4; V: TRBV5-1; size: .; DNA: TGCGCCAGCAGCTGGACGCAGGGGGGCGAAAAACTGTTTTTT; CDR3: CASSWTQGGEKLFF
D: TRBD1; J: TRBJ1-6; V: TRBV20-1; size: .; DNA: TGCAGTGCTAAACAGGGGGATAGTTCACCCCTCCACTTT; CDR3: CSAKQGDSSPLHF
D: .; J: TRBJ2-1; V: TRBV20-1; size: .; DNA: TGCAGTGCTAGAGTGGGAGAGCGAACCGTCTACAATGAGCAGTTCTTC; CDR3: CSARVGERTVYNEQFF
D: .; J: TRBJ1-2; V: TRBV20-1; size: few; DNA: TGCAGTGCTAGAGATCCGGGGGGGCCCCGGGGCTACACCTTC; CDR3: CSARDPGGPRGYTF
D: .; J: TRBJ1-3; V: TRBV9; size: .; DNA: TGTGCCAGCAGCGTAGCTACACCCTCTGGAAACACCATATATTTT; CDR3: CASSVATPSGNTIYF
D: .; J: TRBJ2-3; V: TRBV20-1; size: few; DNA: TGCAGTGCTTATGGACAGCGGCAGAGAGATACGCAGTATTTT; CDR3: CSAYGQRQRDTQYF
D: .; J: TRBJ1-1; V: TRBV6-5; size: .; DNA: TGTGCCAGCAGTTACGGGGAAGGGAACACTGAAGCTTTCTTT; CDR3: CASSYGEGNTEAFF
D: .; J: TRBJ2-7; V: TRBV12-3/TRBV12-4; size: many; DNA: TGTGCCAGCAGAACCGGGACAAGATCCAACGAGCAGTACTTC; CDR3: CASRTGTRSNEQYF
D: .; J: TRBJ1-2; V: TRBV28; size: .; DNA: TGTGCCAGCAGTTTAAATCAGGGTAGCTATGGCTACACCTTC; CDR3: CASSLNQGSYGYTF
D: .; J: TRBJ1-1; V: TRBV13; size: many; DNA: TGTGCCAGCAGGAGGTATTACGAAGCTTTCTTT; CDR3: CASRRYYEAFF
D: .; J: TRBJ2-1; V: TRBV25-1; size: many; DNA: TGTGCCAGCAGTGAATACCGAACAGGCTCCCCATGGTGGGTGGAGTTCTTC; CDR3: CASSEYRTGSPWWVEFF
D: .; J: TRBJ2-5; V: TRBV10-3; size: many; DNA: TGTGCCATCAGTGAGACAGGGTGGGAGACCCAGTACTTC; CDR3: CAISETGWETQYF
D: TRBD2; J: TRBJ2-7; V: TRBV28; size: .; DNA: TGTGCCAGTGGCTCCCTGTGGCAGGGGACTAGCGGGAGACCCGAGCAGTACTTC; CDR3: CASGSLWQGTSGRPEQYF
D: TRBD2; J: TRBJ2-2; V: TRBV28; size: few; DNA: TGTGCCAGCAGTTCCATCTTAAAACTAGCGGATGGAGGGTCCCCCGAAGGGGAGCTGTTTTTT; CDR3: CASSSILKLADGGSPEGELFF
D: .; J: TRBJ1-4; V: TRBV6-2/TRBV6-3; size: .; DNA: TGTGCCAGCAGTTACGGTGGGCAAGGGCGTGAAAAACTGTTTTTT; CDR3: CASSYGGQGREKLFF
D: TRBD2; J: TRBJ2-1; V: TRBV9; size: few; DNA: TGTGCCAGCAGCATCCAAGGACTAGCGGTTAATGAGCAGTTCTTC; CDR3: CASSIQGLAVNEQFF
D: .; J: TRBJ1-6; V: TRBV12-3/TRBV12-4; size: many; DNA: TGTGCCAGCAGTTTAGACAGCGTTAATTCACCCCTCCACTTT; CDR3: CASSLDSVNSPLHF
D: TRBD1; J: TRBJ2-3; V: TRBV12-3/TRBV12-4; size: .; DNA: TGTGCCAGCAGTTTAGGGACAGGGCCCCTCACAGATACGCAGTATTTT; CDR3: CASSLGTGPLTDTQYF
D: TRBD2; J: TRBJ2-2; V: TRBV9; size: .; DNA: TGTGCCAGCAGCGCCCACGACGGACTAGCGGGATGGACCGGGGAGCTGTTTTTT; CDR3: CASSAHDGLAGWTGELFF